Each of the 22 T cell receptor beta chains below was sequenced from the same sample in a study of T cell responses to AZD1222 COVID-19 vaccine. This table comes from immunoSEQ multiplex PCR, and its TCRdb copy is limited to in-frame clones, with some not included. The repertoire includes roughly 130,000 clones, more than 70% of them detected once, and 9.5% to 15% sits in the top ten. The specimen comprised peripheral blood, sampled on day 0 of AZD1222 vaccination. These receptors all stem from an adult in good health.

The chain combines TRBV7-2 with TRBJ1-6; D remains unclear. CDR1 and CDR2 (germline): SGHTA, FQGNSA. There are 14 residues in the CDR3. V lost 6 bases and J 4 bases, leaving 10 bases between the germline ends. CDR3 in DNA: TGTGCCAGCAGGGTATCACAGTATAATTCACCCCTCCACTTT. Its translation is CASRVSQYNSPLHF.

CDR3 nucleotide sequence: TGTGCCAGCAGCCAAGATGGCTGGGCTAGCAGGACCTACGAGCAGTACTTC. Translating gives CASSQDGWASRTYEQYF. The V call is TRBV3-1 (or the pseudogene TRBV3-2), the J call TRBJ2-7, with D perhaps matching TRBD2 (5 bases). This CDR3 comprises 17 residues. CDR1 is LGHDT, CDR2 YNNKEL, per germline (reference sequence). V was cut by 0 bases and J by 2 bases, with 17 bases left in between.

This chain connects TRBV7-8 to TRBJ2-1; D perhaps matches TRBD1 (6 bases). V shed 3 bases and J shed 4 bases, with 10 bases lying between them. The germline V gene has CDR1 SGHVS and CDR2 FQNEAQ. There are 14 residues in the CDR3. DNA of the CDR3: TGTGCCAGCAGCTTGGACAGAGTATACAATGAGCAGTTCTTC. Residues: CASSLDRVYNEQFF.

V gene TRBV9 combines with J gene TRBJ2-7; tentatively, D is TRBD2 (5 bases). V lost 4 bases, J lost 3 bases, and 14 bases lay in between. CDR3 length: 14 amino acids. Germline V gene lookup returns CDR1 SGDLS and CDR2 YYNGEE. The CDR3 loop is CASSRTGLNYEQYF. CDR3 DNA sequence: TGTGCCAGCAGCCGTACTGGACTCAACTACGAGCAGTACTTC.

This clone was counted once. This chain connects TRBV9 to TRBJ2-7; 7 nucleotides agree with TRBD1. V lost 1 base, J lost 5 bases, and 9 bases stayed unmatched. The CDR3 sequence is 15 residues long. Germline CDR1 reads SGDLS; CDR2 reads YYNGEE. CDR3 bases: TGTGCCAGCAGCGTATCAGAAGGGGGCGTGGACGAGCAGTACTTC. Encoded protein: CASSVSEGGVDEQYF.

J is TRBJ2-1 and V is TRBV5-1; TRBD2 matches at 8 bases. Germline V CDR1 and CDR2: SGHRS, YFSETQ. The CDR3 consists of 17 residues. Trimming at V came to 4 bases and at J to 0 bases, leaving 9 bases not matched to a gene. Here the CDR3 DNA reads TGCGCCAGCAGCCCGTTAGCGGGGTCAAGCTCCTACAATGAGCAGTTCTTC. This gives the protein CASSPLAGSSSYNEQFF.

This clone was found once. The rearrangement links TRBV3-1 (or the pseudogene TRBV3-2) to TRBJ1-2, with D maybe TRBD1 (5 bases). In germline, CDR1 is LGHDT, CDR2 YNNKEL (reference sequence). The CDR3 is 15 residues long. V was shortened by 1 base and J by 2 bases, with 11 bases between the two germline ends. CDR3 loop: CASSQGPGPNYGYTF. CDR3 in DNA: TGTGCCAGCAGCCAAGGCCCAGGGCCGAACTATGGCTACACCTTC.

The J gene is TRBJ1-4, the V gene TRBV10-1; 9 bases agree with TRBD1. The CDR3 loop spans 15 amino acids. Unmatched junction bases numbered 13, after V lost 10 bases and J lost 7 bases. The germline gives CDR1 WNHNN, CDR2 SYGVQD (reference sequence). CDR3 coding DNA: TGCGCCACGCAACCGGGACAGGGTGTCGGTGAAAAACTGTTTTTT. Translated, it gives CATQPGQGVGEKLFF.

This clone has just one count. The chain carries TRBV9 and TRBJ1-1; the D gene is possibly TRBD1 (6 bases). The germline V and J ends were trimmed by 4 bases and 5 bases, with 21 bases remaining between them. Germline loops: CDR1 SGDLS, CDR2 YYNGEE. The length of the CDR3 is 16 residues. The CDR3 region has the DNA TGTGCCAGCAGCCCTCAAGGGGGGGGGCGCCGAACTGAAGCTTTCTTT. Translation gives CASSPQGGGRRTEAFF.

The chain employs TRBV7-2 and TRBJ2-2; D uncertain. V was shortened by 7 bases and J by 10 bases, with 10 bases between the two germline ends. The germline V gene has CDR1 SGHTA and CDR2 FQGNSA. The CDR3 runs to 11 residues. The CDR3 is CASTFRSELFF. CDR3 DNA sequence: TGTGCCAGCACCTTCAGGTCGGAGCTGTTTTTT.

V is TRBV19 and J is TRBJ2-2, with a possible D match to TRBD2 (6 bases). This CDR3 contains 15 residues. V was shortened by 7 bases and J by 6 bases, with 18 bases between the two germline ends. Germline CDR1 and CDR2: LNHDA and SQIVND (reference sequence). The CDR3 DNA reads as TGTGCCAGTATGAGCGGGCAATTGAAATCCGGGGAGCTGTTTTTT. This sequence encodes CASMSGQLKSGELFF.

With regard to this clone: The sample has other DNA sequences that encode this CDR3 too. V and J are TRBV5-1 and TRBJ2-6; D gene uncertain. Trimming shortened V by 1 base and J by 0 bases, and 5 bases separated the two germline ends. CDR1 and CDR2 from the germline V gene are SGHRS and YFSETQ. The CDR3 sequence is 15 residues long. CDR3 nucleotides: TGCGCCAGCAGCTTGACTCTCTCTGGGGCCAACGTCCTGACTTTC. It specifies CASSLTLSGANVLTF.

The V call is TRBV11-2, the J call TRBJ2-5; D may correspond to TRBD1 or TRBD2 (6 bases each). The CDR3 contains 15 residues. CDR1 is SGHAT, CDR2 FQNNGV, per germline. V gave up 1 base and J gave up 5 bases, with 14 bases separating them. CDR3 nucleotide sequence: TGTGCCAGCAGCTTAGCTAGCGAGGGGGTTGAGACCCAGTACTTC. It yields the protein CASSLASEGVETQYF.

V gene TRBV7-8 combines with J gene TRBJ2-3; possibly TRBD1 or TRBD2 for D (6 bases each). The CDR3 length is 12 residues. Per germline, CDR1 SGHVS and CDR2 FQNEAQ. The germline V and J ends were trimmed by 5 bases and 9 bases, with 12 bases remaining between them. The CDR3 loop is CASSHPGATQYF. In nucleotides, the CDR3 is TGTGCCAGCAGCCATCCGGGGGCGACGCAGTATTTT.

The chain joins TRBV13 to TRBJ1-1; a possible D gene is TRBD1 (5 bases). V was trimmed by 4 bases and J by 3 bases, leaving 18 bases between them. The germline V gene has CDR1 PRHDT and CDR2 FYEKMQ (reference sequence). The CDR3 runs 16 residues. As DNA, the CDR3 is TGTGCCAGCAGCTCCCCTGTCTGGGGGGATCACACTGAAGCTTTCTTT. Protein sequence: CASSSPVWGDHTEAFF.

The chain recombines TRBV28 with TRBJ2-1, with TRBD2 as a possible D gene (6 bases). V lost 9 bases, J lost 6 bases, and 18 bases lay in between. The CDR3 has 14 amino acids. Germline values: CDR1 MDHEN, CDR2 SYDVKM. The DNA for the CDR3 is TGTGCCAGTTACCCCGGGACTCAGTCCAATGAGCAGTTCTTC. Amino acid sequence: CASYPGTQSNEQFF.

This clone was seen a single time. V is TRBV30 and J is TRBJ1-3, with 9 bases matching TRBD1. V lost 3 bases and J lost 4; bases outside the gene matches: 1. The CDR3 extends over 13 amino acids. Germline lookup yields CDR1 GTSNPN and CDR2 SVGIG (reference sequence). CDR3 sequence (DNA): TGTGCCTGGAGACAGGGGGCCGGAAACACCATATATTTT. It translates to CAWRQGAGNTIYF.

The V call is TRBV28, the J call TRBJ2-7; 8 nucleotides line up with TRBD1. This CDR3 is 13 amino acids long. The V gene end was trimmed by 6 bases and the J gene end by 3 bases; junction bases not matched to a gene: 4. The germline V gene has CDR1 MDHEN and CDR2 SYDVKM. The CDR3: CASSSGQDYEQYF. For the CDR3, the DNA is TGTGCCAGCAGCTCGGGACAGGACTACGAGCAGTACTTC.

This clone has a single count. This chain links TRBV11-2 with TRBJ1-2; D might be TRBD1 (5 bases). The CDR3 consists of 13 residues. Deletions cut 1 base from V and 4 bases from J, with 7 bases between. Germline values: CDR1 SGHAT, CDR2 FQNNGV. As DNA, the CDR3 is TGTGCCAGCAGCTTAGTCAGGGCCTATGGCTACACCTTC. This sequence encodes CASSLVRAYGYTF.

The CDR3 coding sequence is TGTGCCAGCAGCCTTAGCTACGCGAACACCGGGGAGCTGTTTTTT. Translated: CASSLSYANTGELFF. The chain employs TRBV6-5 and TRBJ2-2, with D hard to call. The germline CDR1 and CDR2 sequences are MNHEY and SVGAGI. Trimming removed 6 bases from V and 0 bases from J, with 11 bases in between. CDR3 length: 15 amino acids.

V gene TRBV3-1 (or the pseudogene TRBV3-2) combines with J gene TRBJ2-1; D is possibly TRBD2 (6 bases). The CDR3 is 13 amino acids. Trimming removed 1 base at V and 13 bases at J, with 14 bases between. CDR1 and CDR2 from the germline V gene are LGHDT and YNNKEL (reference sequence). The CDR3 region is CASSQGAPGLQFF. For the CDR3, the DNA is TGTGCCAGCAGCCAAGGGGCCCCGGGACTCCAGTTCTTC.

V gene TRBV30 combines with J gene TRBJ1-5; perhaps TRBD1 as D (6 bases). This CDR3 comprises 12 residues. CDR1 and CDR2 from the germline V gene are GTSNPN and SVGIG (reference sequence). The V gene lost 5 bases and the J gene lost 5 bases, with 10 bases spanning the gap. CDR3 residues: CAWGQMDQPQHF. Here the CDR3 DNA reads TGTGCCTGGGGACAGATGGATCAGCCCCAGCATTTT.